This T cell receptor beta chain originates from a study of OX40 agonist ivuxolimab in advanced cancers. The overall study: Partial responses were recorded for three patients, including one with hepatocellular carcinoma and two with cutaneous melanoma.

General study points: Nonresponders included some who also had low normalized T-cell clonal expansion. Researchers did not determine the expanded peripheral T cells' antigen specificity.

Autoimmune disease history or systemic immunosuppression barred patients. Trimming removed 5 bases at V and 4 bases at J, with 14 bases between. Germline V gene sequence: CDR1 SGHAT, CDR2 FQNNGV. CDR3 length equals 15 residues. The table came from immunoSEQ multiplex PCR; TCRdb's copy has only in-frame clones and leaves some out. The data hold approximately 8,800 clones, with 75% to 85% observed a single time. Worth noting for this clone: The antigen is undetermined.

This clonotype was obtained from an adult with an advanced solid tumor such as melanoma, head and neck, liver or kidney cancer. The input for sequencing was CD4+ or CD8+ T cells sorted from blood, taken in a trial of the OX40 agonist ivuxolimab. The chain uses TRBV11-2 and TRBJ2-2; D unresolved. The CDR3 nucleotides are TGTGCCAGCAGCACTATCGGTGTGGGCACCGGGGAGCTGTTTTTT. Translating it yields CASSTIGVGTGELFF.